The 31 T cell receptor beta chains given below trace back to one sample, sequenced in a study of T cells in Graves' hyperthyroidism and ophthalmopathy. TCR beta CDR3 regions were amplified from RNA. A set of HTBI primers served as the primers for a first-round RT-PCR of the TCR CDR3. Using its own MiXCR run on the multiplex PCR reads, TCRdb lists one record per CDR3 protein. Counted here are 750,000 to 900,000 distinct CDR3 sequences, 38% occurring once; the ten biggest clones make up 7% to 10%. Sequences were obtained from blood. Receptors originate from a man aged 18 to 30 with Graves' hyperthyroidism.

Turning to this clonotype: The junction and the germline gene differ at one end; a read error may be behind it. The genes are TRBV7-2 and TRBJ1-2, with a possible D match to TRBD1 (5 bases). Germline CDR1 SGHTA, CDR2 FQGNSA. The CDR3 runs 16 residues. The CDR3 loop is CASSQEGEGPNYGYTF. The CDR3 bases are TGCGCCAGCAGCCAAGAAGGGGAGGGCCCTAACTATGGCTACACCTTC.

Worth noting for this clonotype: It may be a read error: a sequence one base away is much more abundant. This chain links TRBV20-1 with TRBJ1-4; 8 bases fit TRBD1. J gave up 7 bases and V 1 base, and 5 bases lay outside the gene matches. The CDR3 loop spans 14 amino acids. The V gene's germline CDR1 is DFQATT and CDR2 SNEGSKA (reference sequence). The DNA of the CDR3 is TGCAGTGCTAGAGGGACAGGGCGGAGTGAAAAACTGTTTTTT. Its protein product is CSARGTGRSEKLFF.

With regard to this clonotype: Possible read error: a much larger clone is one base away. The conserved final phenylalanine or tryptophan is absent from the CDR3, which likely points to a read error. It is unclear where the CDR3 begins or ends on the DNA, so no DNA is shown, and the CDR3 is as TCRdb lists it. The V call is TRBV19, the J call TRBJ1-2; the DNA was not compared with TRBD1, the D call given in the table. Germline CDR1 is LNHDA and CDR2 is SQIVND (reference sequence). Termini included, the CDR3 measures 12 amino acids. CDR3 sequence reads: CATQDRVFRYVL.

The chain joins TRBV7-8 to TRBJ2-5, with TRBD1 identical over 10 bases. The CDR3 is 15 residues long. The germline V gene has CDR1 SGHVS and CDR2 FQNEAQ. Unmatched junction bases numbered 8, after V lost 5 bases and J lost 5 bases. The chain's CDR3 is CASSLAPGQGETQYF. The CDR3 DNA follows: TGTGCCAGCAGCCTTGCTCCGGGACAGGGGGAGACCCAGTACTTC.

The rearrangement links TRBV4-3 to TRBJ2-7; the D gene is possibly TRBD1 (6 bases). The germline V gene has CDR1 LGHNA and CDR2 YSLEER. CDR3 length: 16 amino acids. V dropped 0 bases and J dropped 2 bases, with 14 bases sitting between them. The CDR3 region is CASSQDMTGHPYEQYF. The CDR3 DNA reads TGCGCCAGCAGCCAAGATATGACGGGACACCCCTACGAGCAGTACTTC.

This clonotype appeared a few times. The chain couples TRBV5-1 to TRBJ1-4; 10 nucleotides align to TRBD1. Germline V gene data show CDR1 as SGHRS and CDR2 as YFSETQ. J gave up 6 bases and V 4 bases, and 9 bases lay outside the gene matches. This CDR3 has 16 residues. The CDR3 protein is CASSLRQGAVDEKLFF. The CDR3 nucleotides are TGCGCCAGCAGCCTCCGACAGGGGGCGGTCGATGAAAAACTGTTTTTT.

This clonotype was recorded at least ten times. The rearrangement joins TRBV2 to TRBJ2-5; D could derive from TRBD1 or TRBD2 (6 bases each). Trimming pared 7 bases from V and 2 bases from J, leaving 11 bases between. The CDR3 has 13 amino acids. CDR1 and CDR2 from the germline V gene are SNHLY and FYNNEI. The CDR3 DNA reads as TGTGCCAGCACGCAGGGGAGGCAAGAGACCCAGTACTTC. Translating gives CASTQGRQETQYF.

The V gene is TRBV20-1, the J gene TRBJ2-7; D is possibly TRBD2 (6 bases). This CDR3 spans 14 amino acids. Germline-derived CDR1 and CDR2 are DFQATT and SNEGSKA (reference sequence). The V end lost 3 bases, the J end lost 5 bases, and 17 bases lay between the germline ends. DNA for the CDR3: TGCAGTGCTAGCGTTATCGGAGGGCTAAACGAGCAGTACTTC. It translates to CSASVIGGLNEQYF.

This clonotype was seen a few times. The chain recombines TRBV9 with TRBJ1-4, with D maybe TRBD1 (5 bases). From germline, CDR1 is SGDLS and CDR2 YYNGEE. This CDR3 contains 15 residues. Trimming cost V 2 bases and J 5 bases, with 13 bases left between them. As DNA, the CDR3 is TGTGCCAGCAGCGTGTTCGCGGGGACGAATGAAAAACTGTTTTTT. Translation gives CASSVFAGTNEKLFF.

This clonotype was counted ten times or more. This chain connects TRBV2 to TRBJ1-1; no definite D call. The V end was cut by 3 bases, the J end by 2 bases, with 7 bases between. Germline V CDR1 and CDR2: SNHLY, FYNNEI. The CDR3 spans 13 residues. CDR3 nucleotide sequence: TGTGCCAGCAGTGAGCTCTTAAACACTGAAGCTTTCTTT. Its protein is CASSELLNTEAFF.

The chain employs TRBV4-3 and TRBJ1-2, with no clear D. The CDR3 spans 16 residues. The V end lost 0 bases, the J end lost 3 bases, and 14 bases lay between the germline ends. CDR1 is LGHNA, CDR2 YSLEER, per germline. The CDR3 coding sequence is TGCGCCAGCAGCCAAGATGGAGAAGGCTGGCACTATGGCTACACCTTC. Its protein is CASSQDGEGWHYGYTF.

This clonotype was counted ten times or more. The chain carries TRBV7-9 and TRBJ2-7; 8 bases are a match to TRBD1. The CDR3 loop spans 12 amino acids. J lost 5 bases, V lost 4 bases, and 1 base had no gene match. Germline-derived CDR1 and CDR2 are SEHNR and FQNEAQ (reference sequence). The DNA of the CDR3 is TGTGCCAGCAGCTGGGACAGGCACGAGCAGTACTTC. Its translation: CASSWDRHEQYF.

The J gene is TRBJ1-5, the V gene TRBV29-1; 7 bases agree with TRBD1. Unmatched junction bases numbered 3, after V lost 4 bases and J lost 3 bases. Germline loops: CDR1 SQVTM, CDR2 ANQGSEA. This CDR3 contains 13 residues. Written as DNA, the CDR3 is TGCAGCGTTGTACAGGGGCTCAATCAGCCCCAGCATTTT. It is translated as CSVVQGLNQPQHF. The full variable domain, completed using reference TRBV29-1 and TRBJ1-5, is SAVISQKPSRDICQRGTSLTIQCQVDSQVTMMFWYRQQPGQSLTLIATANQGSEATYESGFVIDKFPISRPNLTFSTLTVSNMSPEDSSIYLCSVVQGLNQPQHFGDGTRLSIL.

This clonotype came up many times. The V call is TRBV9, the J call TRBJ1-3; D gene ambiguous. CDR3 length equals 13 residues. From germline, CDR1 is SGDLS and CDR2 YYNGEE. Trimming removed 3 bases at V and 9 bases at J, with 13 bases between. The DNA for the CDR3 is TGTGCCAGCAGCGCTGTATTGGGAGTCACCATATATTTT. Translated: CASSAVLGVTIYF.

This clonotype appeared many times. The junction departs from the called germline gene at one end, perhaps through a read error. The chain joins TRBV5-1 to TRBJ1-5; 10 nucleotides align to TRBD1. The CDR3 extends over 15 amino acids. Per germline, CDR1 SGHRS and CDR2 YFSETQ. CDR3 residues: CASSLGTGGNQPQHF. The CDR3 region has the DNA TGTGCCAGCAGCTTAGGGACAGGGGGCAATCAGCCCCAGCATTTT.

This clonotype has just a few counts. The chain recombines TRBV6-5 with TRBJ2-5, with D tentatively TRBD1 or TRBD2 (5 bases each). The CDR3 spans 15 residues. V lost 0 bases and J lost 3, with 11 bases in between. Per the germline V gene, CDR1 is MNHEY and CDR2 is SVGAGI. The CDR3 nucleotides read TGTGCCAGCAGTTACTCGGGACGAAGGGAAGAGACCCAGTACTTC. Amino acids: CASSYSGRREETQYF.

In its sample, this clonotype was seen a few times. This rearrangement joins TRBV7-2 to TRBJ2-2; D not certain. The V and J ends lost 3 bases and 7 bases respectively, with 3 bases between them. In germline, CDR1 is SGHTA, CDR2 FQGNSA. The CDR3 has 11 amino acids. Here the CDR3 DNA reads TGTGCCAGCAGCTTTTTCGGGGAGCTGTTTTTT. Its translation: CASSFFGELFF.

The chain links TRBV10-3 to TRBJ1-5; D possibly corresponds to TRBD1 (6 bases). V shed 11 bases and J shed 0 bases, with 11 bases lying between them. The CDR3 is 13 residues long. CDR1 is ENHRY, CDR2 SYGVKD, per germline. CDR3 region: CAGAGDSNQPQHF. CDR3 DNA sequence: TGTGCCGGGGCAGGGGATAGCAATCAGCCCCAGCATTTT.

The chain recombines TRBV6-4 with TRBJ2-2, with D unresolved. The CDR3 runs to 12 residues. Germline V gene lookup returns CDR1 MRHNA and CDR2 SNTAGT. Trimming left V 5 bases short and J 6 bases short, with 7 bases between. The CDR3 is CASSTYAGELFF. In DNA, the CDR3 is TGTGCCAGCAGTACGTATGCCGGGGAGCTGTTTTTT.

The table lists this clonotype with a count of one. This chain joins TRBV20-1 and TRBJ1-2; D gene uncertain. Trimming left V 3 bases short and J 0 bases short, with 8 bases between. Looked up from germline, CDR1 is DFQATT and CDR2 is SNEGSKA (reference sequence). This CDR3 has 13 residues. The CDR3 DNA is TGCAGTGCTAGGACGGGAACTAACTATGGCTACACCTTC. Amino acids: CSARTGTNYGYTF.

The V call is TRBV15, the J call TRBJ1-4; maybe TRBD1 (5 bases). V lost 2 bases and J lost 5, with 21 bases in between. CDR1 is LNHNV, CDR2 YYDKDF, per germline (reference sequence). The CDR3 has 18 residues. The CDR3 protein is CATSRQNPAGGQNEKLFF. The DNA for the CDR3 is TGTGCCACCAGCAGACAAAACCCAGCCGGGGGTCAGAATGAAAAACTGTTTTTT.

V and J are TRBV13 and TRBJ1-3, with D hard to call. CDR1 PRHDT and CDR2 FYEKMQ come from the germline V gene (reference sequence). V lost 1 base and J 0 bases, leaving 10 bases between the germline ends. The CDR3 extends over 16 amino acids. The CDR3 here is CASSLAGRISGNTIYF. In nucleotides, the CDR3 is TGTGCCAGCAGCTTAGCCGGTCGGATCTCTGGAAACACCATATATTTT.

Notes on this clonotype: This clone may be a read error of a much larger clone one base away. The V gene is TRBV10-3, the J gene TRBJ1-6; D may be TRBD1 (5 bases). CDR3 length: 14 amino acids. Germline V gene lookup returns CDR1 ENHRY and CDR2 SYGVKD. The CDR3 coding sequence is TGTGCCGTCAGGCCATCTTTGGGGGTTTCACCCCTCCACTTT. It codes for CAVRPSLGVSPLHF.

The rearrangement uses TRBV2 and TRBJ1-4; TRBD1 might be the D (6 bases). Germline CDR1 reads SNHLY; CDR2 reads FYNNEI. The CDR3 loop spans 14 amino acids. The V gene lost 8 bases and the J gene lost 7 bases, with 17 bases spanning the gap. This chain's CDR3 is CASSPQGSGEKLFF. The CDR3 region has the DNA TGTGCCAGCTCACCGCAGGGGTCAGGTGAAAAACTGTTTTTT.

This clonotype was observed a few times. This chain joins TRBV5-1 and TRBJ2-6; D is perhaps TRBD1 or TRBD2 (5 bases each). Germline V gene data show CDR1 as SGHRS and CDR2 as YFSETQ. This CDR3 comprises 15 residues. The V end lost 6 bases, the J end lost 0 bases, and 10 bases lay between the germline ends. The chain's CDR3 is CASTEGFSGANVLTF. The DNA of the CDR3 is TGCGCCAGCACCGAGGGGTTCTCTGGGGCCAACGTCCTGACTTTC.

This clonotype showed up many times. At one of its ends the junction is not consistent with the germline gene, which may arise from a read error. The J gene is TRBJ2-5, the V gene TRBV4-2; D tentatively fits TRBD1 or TRBD2 (5 bases each). In germline, CDR1 is LGHNA, CDR2 YNFKEQ. The CDR3 is 14 residues long. Here the CDR3 reads CASSQVGDQETQYF. In DNA form, the CDR3 reads TGTGCCAGCAGCCAAGTGGGGGACCAGGAGACCCAGTACTTC.

This chain uses TRBV20-1 with TRBJ2-7; TRBD2 matches 7 bases. CDR3 size: 14 residues. The V and J ends lost 0 bases and 4 bases, in that order; junction bases with no gene match: 6. Germline lookup yields CDR1 DFQATT and CDR2 SNEGSKA (reference sequence). The CDR3: CSARDMAGVYEQYF. The CDR3 nucleotides read TGCAGTGCTAGAGATATGGCGGGAGTTTACGAGCAGTACTTC.

V is TRBV28 and J is TRBJ1-3; D is possibly TRBD1 (6 bases). Germline CDR1 MDHEN, CDR2 SYDVKM. This CDR3 is built from 14 residues. The V end was cut by 5 bases, the J end by 5 bases, with 13 bases between. The CDR3 nucleotides are TGTGCCAGCAGTATACAGGGAAATCGAAACACCATATATTTT. It encodes CASSIQGNRNTIYF.

The chain recombines TRBV20-1 with TRBJ1-2, with 8 bases aligning to TRBD1. The CDR3 length is 13 residues. Per germline, CDR1 DFQATT and CDR2 SNEGSKA (reference sequence). Unmatched junction bases numbered 9, after V lost 5 bases and J lost 7 bases. The CDR3 DNA sequence: TGCAGTGCTGCCCGGGTACAGGGGGGTGGCTACACCTTC. It encodes CSAARVQGGGYTF.

Comment on this clonotype: This may be a read error: a much more frequent sequence differs by one nucleotide. The chain has TRBV25-1 and TRBJ2-7; 10 bases line up with TRBD1. The CDR3 loop spans 15 amino acids. The germline CDR1 and CDR2 sequences are MGHDK and SYGVNS. CDR3 sequence: CAISETGQGTYEQYF. The CDR3 coding sequence is TGTGCCATCAGTGAGACGGGACAGGGGACCTACGAGCAGTACTTC.

The genes are TRBV10-3 and TRBJ1-5; D unclear. V lost 5 bases to trimming and J lost 6 bases, with 11 bases between them. The CDR3 sequence is 13 residues long. Per germline, CDR1 ENHRY and CDR2 SYGVKD. CDR3 protein: CAISLDVGQPQHF. The DNA of the CDR3 is TGTGCCATCAGTCTGGATGTAGGTCAGCCCCAGCATTTT.